The present T cell receptor (beta chain) was sequenced within a study of blood T cell repertoires in COVID-19. Study details: Nucleic acid was either cDNA or gDNA, and it came from T cells, B-cell-depleted T cells, or PBMCs.

Donors were grouped by their self-reported clinical history. Trimming took off 3 bases at V and 13 bases at J, with 14 bases between the two ends. The V gene's germline CDR1 is SGDLS and CDR2 YYNGEE. This CDR3 region has 11 residues. Profiling relied on immunoSEQ multiplex PCR, and the TCRdb table lists in-frame clones only, not all of them. The table includes under 300,000 clones, approximately 88% detected once. This clonotype was sampled from a woman aged 40 to 50 with acute COVID-19. Sequenced input: PBMCs or T cells enriched from blood (not recorded which). The chain links TRBV9 to TRBJ2-7, with D perhaps matching TRBD1 (6 bases). The chain's CDR3 is CASSAQGLLYF. In nucleotides, the CDR3 is TGTGCCAGCAGCGCACAGGGCCTCCTATACTTC.